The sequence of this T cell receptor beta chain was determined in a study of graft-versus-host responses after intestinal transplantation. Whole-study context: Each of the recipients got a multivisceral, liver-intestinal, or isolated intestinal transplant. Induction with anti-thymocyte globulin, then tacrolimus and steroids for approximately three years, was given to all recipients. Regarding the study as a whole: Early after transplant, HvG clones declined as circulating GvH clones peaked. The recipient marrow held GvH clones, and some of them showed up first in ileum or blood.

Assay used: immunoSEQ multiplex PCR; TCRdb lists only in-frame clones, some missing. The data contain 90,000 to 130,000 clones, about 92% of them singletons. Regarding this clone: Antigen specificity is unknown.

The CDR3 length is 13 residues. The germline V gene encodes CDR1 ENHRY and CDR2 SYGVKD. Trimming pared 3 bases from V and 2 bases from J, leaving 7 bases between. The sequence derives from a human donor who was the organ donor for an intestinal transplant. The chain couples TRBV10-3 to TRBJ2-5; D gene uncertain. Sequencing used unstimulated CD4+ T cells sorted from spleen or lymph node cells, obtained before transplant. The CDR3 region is CAISDGRQETQYF. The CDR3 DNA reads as TGTGCCATCAGTGACGGCCGTCAAGAGACCCAGTACTTC.